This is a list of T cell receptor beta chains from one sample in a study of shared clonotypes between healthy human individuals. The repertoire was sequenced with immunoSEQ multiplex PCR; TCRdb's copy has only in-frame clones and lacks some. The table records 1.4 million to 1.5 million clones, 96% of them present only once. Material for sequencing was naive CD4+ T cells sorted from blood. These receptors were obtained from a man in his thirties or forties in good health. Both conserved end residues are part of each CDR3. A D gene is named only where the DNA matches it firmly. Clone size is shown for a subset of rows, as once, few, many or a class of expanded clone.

CASSRTALEKLFF,TGCGCCAGCAGCAGGACAGCCCTAGAAAAACTGTTTTTT,TRBV5-1,NA,TRBJ1-4,NA
CASSPGYRGGNTEAFF,TGTGCCAGCAGCCCAGGGTACAGGGGCGGGAACACTGAAGCTTTCTTT,TRBV7-8,TRBD1,TRBJ1-1,NA
CASSSTVLRETQYF,TGTGCCAGCAGTTCGACAGTTCTCAGGGAGACCCAGTACTTC,TRBV6-5,NA,TRBJ2-5,once
CASSATAISGNTIYF,TGCGCCAGCAGTGCCACGGCCATCTCTGGAAACACCATATATTTT,TRBV10-1,NA,TRBJ1-3,NA
CASSPRQGGQGSFYEQYF,TGTGCCAGCAGCCCTCGCCAGGGGGGGCAGGGGTCCTTCTACGAGCAGTACTTC,TRBV7-2,NA,TRBJ2-7,NA
CASSAPNRDGTYEQYF,TGTGCCAGCAGTGCACCAAACCGGGACGGGACCTACGAGCAGTACTTC,TRBV2,NA,TRBJ2-7,NA
CASSLDGDLVNTGELFF,TGTGCCAGCAGCTTAGATGGGGACCTCGTGAACACCGGGGAGCTGTTTTTT,TRBV11-3,NA,TRBJ2-2,NA
CASSIGQAATGELFF,TGTGCCAGTAGTATAGGGCAGGCGGCCACCGGGGAGCTGTTTTTT,TRBV19,NA,TRBJ2-2,NA
CASSVTGNTEAFF,TGTGCCAGCAGCGTAACAGGGAACACTGAAGCTTTCTTT,TRBV9,NA,TRBJ1-1,NA
CASSPELQETQYF,TGCGCCAGCAGCCCGGAGCTCCAAGAGACCCAGTACTTC,TRBV5-1,NA,TRBJ2-5,NA
CASSFADTQYF,TGCGCCAGCAGCTTCGCAGATACGCAGTATTTT,TRBV5-1,NA,TRBJ2-3,NA
CASSVVSTTGELFF,TGTGCCAGCAGCGTAGTTTCTACAACCGGGGAGCTGTTTTTT,TRBV9,NA,TRBJ2-2,NA
CASSPAGERETQYF,TGTGCCAGCTCACCGGCGGGAGAAAGGGAGACCCAGTACTTC,TRBV18,TRBD2,TRBJ2-5,NA
CASTQGTSGNTIYF,TGTGCCAGCACTCAGGGCACCTCTGGAAACACCATATATTTT,TRBV6-5,NA,TRBJ1-3,NA
CASSRAGGGELFF,TGTGCCAGCAGCCGAGCCGGTGGCGGGGAGCTGTTTTTT,TRBV9,NA,TRBJ2-2,NA
CASRGLGPQHF,TGTGCCAGCAGGGGGTTGGGACCCCAGCATTTT,TRBV6-6,NA,TRBJ1-5,NA
CASSVGAWDRASDTQYF,TGTGCCAGCAGCGTAGGTGCTTGGGACAGAGCGTCAGATACGCAGTATTTT,TRBV9,TRBD1,TRBJ2-3,NA
CASGLVILPRGLRYEQFF,TGTGCTAGTGGTTTGGTAATCTTGCCCAGGGGGCTTCGATATGAGCAGTTCTTC,TRBV12-5,TRBD1,TRBJ2-1,NA
CASSYAVAPQETQYF,TGTGCCAGCAGTTACGCCGTGGCGCCGCAAGAGACCCAGTACTTC,TRBV6-5,NA,TRBJ2-5,NA
CASSDGTSYSYEQYF,TGTGCCAGCAGTGACGGGACTAGTTACTCCTACGAGCAGTACTTC,TRBV25-1,TRBD2,TRBJ2-7,NA
CASSEAGVYEQYF,TGCGCCAGCAGTGAAGCGGGAGTGTACGAGCAGTACTTT,TRBV10-1,TRBD2,TRBJ2-7,NA
CASSTQLGGNEQFF,TGTGCCAGCAGTACTCAACTCGGGGGGAATGAGCAGTTCTTC,TRBV2,TRBD2,TRBJ2-1,once
CASRPRAGLGSYEQYF,TGTGCAAGTCGCCCCCGGGCCGGCCTAGGGTCCTACGAGCAGTACTTC,TRBV12-2,NA,TRBJ2-7,NA
CASKPPSGSFREQFF,TGTGCCAGCAAGCCTCCTAGCGGGAGCTTTAGGGAGCAGTTCTTC,TRBV11-2,TRBD2,TRBJ2-1,NA
CASSLGPQGYEQYF,TGTGCCAGCAGCTTAGGACCTCAGGGATACGAGCAGTACTTC,TRBV7-6,NA,TRBJ2-7,NA
CASRQTGGSIDEQFF,TGCGCCAGCAGACAGACAGGGGGCTCGATTGATGAGCAGTTCTTC,TRBV10-2,TRBD1,TRBJ2-1,NA
CASSSLDYEQFF,TGTGCCAGCAGCTCCCTAGATTATGAGCAGTTCTTC,TRBV7-9,NA,TRBJ2-1,NA
CASSIDGQGYEQYF,TGTGCCAGCAGCATAGACGGACAGGGGTACGAGCAGTACTTC,TRBV7-2,TRBD1,TRBJ2-7,NA
CASSLERHTDTQYF,TGCGCCAGCAGCTTGGAACGGCACACAGATACGCAGTATTTT,TRBV5-1,NA,TRBJ2-3,NA
CATKAGQGKGIRYNEQFF,TGTGCCACCAAGGCCGGACAGGGGAAAGGAATTCGCTACAATGAGCAGTTCTTC,TRBV25-1,TRBD1,TRBJ2-1,NA
CASSLSGDSYNEQFF,TGTGCCAGCAGCTTAAGCGGCGACAGTTACAATGAGCAGTTCTTC,TRBV7-8,NA,TRBJ2-1,NA
CASSLDGNEQFF,TGTGCCAGCTCCCTAGACGGAAATGAGCAGTTCTTC,TRBV18,NA,TRBJ2-1,NA
CATSREPRDGSTDTQYF,TGTGCCACCAGCAGAGAACCCCGGGACGGAAGCACAGATACGCAGTATTTT,TRBV15,NA,TRBJ2-3,NA
CAWSSQGVGEQYF,TGTGCCTGGAGTTCCCAGGGTGTTGGCGAGCAGTACTTC,TRBV30,NA,TRBJ2-7,NA
CASSPSDRWNTEAFF,TGTGCCAGCAGCCCTAGCGACAGGTGGAACACTGAAGCTTTCTTT,TRBV7-9,NA,TRBJ1-1,NA
CASRRTSGSQETQYF,TGTGCCAGCAGAAGGACTAGCGGAAGTCAAGAGACCCAGTACTTC,TRBV16,TRBD2,TRBJ2-5,NA
CASSVGGGFGYTF,TGTGCCAGCAGCGTAGGAGGCGGGTTTGGCTACACCTTC,TRBV9,NA,TRBJ1-2,NA
CASSPLSLTGHLYGYTF,TGTGCCAGCTCACCACTTAGCCTAACCGGACATCTCTATGGCTACACCTTC,TRBV18,NA,TRBJ1-2,once
CASSIRQGASDTQYF,TGTGCCAGCTCAATTAGACAGGGGGCTTCAGATACGCAGTATTTT,TRBV18,TRBD1,TRBJ2-3,NA
CASSLGLAGNTGELFF,TGTGCCAGCAGCTTGGGTCTAGCGGGAAACACCGGGGAGCTGTTTTTT,TRBV5-4,TRBD2,TRBJ2-2,NA
CASATGGGQLGYGYTF,TGTGCCAGCGCTACAGGGGGCGGTCAGCTAGGCTATGGCTACACCTTC,TRBV28,TRBD1,TRBJ1-2,NA
CASSSRRAEQYF,TGTGCCAGCAGCTCGAGAAGGGCCGAGCAGTACTTC,TRBV11-2,NA,TRBJ2-7,NA
CASSSYTGPSYNEQFF,TGTGCCAGCAGTTCCTACACGGGGCCCTCCTACAATGAGCAGTTCTTC,TRBV28,NA,TRBJ2-1,NA
CAWADGGSSVEQFF,TGTGCCTGGGCCGACGGGGGGAGCTCTGTTGAGCAGTTCTTC,TRBV30,TRBD2,TRBJ2-1,NA
CASSYTSATNTGELFF,TGCGCCAGCAGCTATACCAGCGCAACGAACACCGGGGAGCTGTTTTTT,TRBV5-1,NA,TRBJ2-2,NA
CASSLAASSTDTQYF,TGTGCCAGCAGCTTAGCGGCTAGCAGCACAGATACGCAGTATTTT,TRBV7-2,NA,TRBJ2-3,NA
CASSPPGQGSEKLFF,TGTGCCAGCTCACCACCGGGACAGGGTTCTGAAAAACTGTTTTTT,TRBV18,TRBD1,TRBJ1-4,NA
CASSRLDRNYGYTF,TGTGCCAGCAGCCGACTCGACAGGAACTATGGCTACACCTTC,TRBV5-6,NA,TRBJ1-2,NA
CSVGVTGNQPQHF,TGCAGCGTTGGAGTTACAGGGAATCAGCCCCAGCATTTT,TRBV29-1,NA,TRBJ1-5,NA
CASSQEVGADTQYF,TGCGCCAGCAGCCAAGAGGTGGGGGCAGATACGCAGTATTTT,TRBV4-3,NA,TRBJ2-3,NA
CAISEVAGRYNEQFF,TGTGCCATCAGTGAGGTAGCGGGACGGTACAATGAGCAGTTCTTC,TRBV10-3,TRBD2,TRBJ2-1,NA
CASSSPSRTVPSGTSPFF,TGTGCCAGCAGCTCCCCTTCTCGGACAGTACCTTCCGGGACTAGTCCGTTCTTC,TRBV11-2,TRBD2,TRBJ2-1,once
CASSMPQGANTGELFF,TGTGCCAGTAGTATGCCCCAGGGAGCGAACACCGGGGAGCTGTTTTTT,TRBV19,NA,TRBJ2-2,once
CASSSTSGVNNEQFF,TGTGCCAGCAGCTCAACTAGCGGGGTGAACAATGAGCAGTTCTTC,TRBV7-9,TRBD2,TRBJ2-1,NA
CASSESPGGTYNEQFF,TGTGCCAGCAGTGAGTCTCCCGGGGGGACCTACAATGAGCAGTTCTTC,TRBV6-1,TRBD2,TRBJ2-1,NA
CASSLTSGFGYNEQFF,TGTGCCAGCAGCCTAACCTCGGGTTTCGGATACAATGAGCAGTTCTTC,TRBV5-4,NA,TRBJ2-1,NA
CASTRTGANYGYTF,TGTGCCAGTACTCGGACGGGAGCTAACTATGGCTACACCTTC,TRBV19,NA,TRBJ1-2,NA
CASSVQGTSYGYTF,TGTGCCAGCAGCGTACAGGGGACCTCCTATGGCTACACCTTC,TRBV9,NA,TRBJ1-2,NA
CASRPGQDSGANVLTF,TGCGCCAGCAGGCCCGGACAGGACTCTGGGGCCAACGTCCTGACTTTC,TRBV5-1,TRBD1,TRBJ2-6,NA
CASRTGLAGYEQYF,TGTGCCAGCAGAACAGGACTAGCGGGTTACGAGCAGTACTTC,TRBV27,TRBD2,TRBJ2-7,NA